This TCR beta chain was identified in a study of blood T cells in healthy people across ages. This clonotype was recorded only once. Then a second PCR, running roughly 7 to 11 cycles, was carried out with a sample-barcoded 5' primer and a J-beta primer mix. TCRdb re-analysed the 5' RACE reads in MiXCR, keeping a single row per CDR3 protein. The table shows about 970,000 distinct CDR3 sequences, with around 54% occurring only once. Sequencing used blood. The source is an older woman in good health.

DNA of the CDR3: TGTGCCAGCAGGAAGGGACTAGCGGGCGGGGGGACCCAGTACTTC. Its translation is CASRKGLAGGGTQYF. The chain has TRBV28 and TRBJ2-5; TRBD2 matches 12 bases. Unmatched junction bases numbered 9, after V lost 6 bases and J lost 7 bases. The CDR3 consists of 15 residues. Germline CDR1 and CDR2: MDHEN and SYDVKM.